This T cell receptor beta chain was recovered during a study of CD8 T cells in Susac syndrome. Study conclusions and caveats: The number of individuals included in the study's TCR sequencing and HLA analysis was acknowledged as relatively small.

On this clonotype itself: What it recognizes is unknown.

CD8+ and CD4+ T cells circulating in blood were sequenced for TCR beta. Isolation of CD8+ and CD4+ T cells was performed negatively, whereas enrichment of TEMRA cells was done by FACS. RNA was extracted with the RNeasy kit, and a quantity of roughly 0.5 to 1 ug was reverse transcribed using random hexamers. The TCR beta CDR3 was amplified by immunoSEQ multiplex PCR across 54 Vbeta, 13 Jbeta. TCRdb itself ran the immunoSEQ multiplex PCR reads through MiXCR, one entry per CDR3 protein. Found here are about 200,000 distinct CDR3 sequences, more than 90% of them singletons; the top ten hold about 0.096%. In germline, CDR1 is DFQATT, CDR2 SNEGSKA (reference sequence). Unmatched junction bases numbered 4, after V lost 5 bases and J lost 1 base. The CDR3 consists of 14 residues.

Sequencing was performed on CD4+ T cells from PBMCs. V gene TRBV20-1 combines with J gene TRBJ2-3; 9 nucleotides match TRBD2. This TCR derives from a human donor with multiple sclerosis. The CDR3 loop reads CSARRTSGTDTQYF. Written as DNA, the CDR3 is TGCAGTGCTCGTAGGACTAGCGGCACAGATACGCAGTATTTT.